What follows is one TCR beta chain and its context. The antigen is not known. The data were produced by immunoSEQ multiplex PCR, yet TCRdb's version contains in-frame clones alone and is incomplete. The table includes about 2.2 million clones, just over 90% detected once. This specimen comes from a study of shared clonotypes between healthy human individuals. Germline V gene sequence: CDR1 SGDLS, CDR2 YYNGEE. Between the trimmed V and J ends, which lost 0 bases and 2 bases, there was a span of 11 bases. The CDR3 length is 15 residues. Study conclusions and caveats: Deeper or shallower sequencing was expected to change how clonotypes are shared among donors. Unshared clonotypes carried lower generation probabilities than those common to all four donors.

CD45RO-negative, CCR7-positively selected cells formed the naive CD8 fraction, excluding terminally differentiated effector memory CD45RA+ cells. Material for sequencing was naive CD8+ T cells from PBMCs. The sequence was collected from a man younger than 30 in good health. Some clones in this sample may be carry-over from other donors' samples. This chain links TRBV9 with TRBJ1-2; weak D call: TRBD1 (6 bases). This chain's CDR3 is CASSVEGTKNYGYTF. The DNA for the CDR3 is TGTGCCAGCAGCGTAGAAGGGACAAAGAACTATGGCTACACCTTC.